Below, one T cell receptor (beta chain) is given with its context. Trimming left V 6 bases short and J 2 bases short, with 17 bases between. CDR3 length: 15 residues. Germline V CDR1 and CDR2: MNHEY, SVGAGI. This entry belongs to a study of cytomegalovirus exposure and HLA in healthy donors. The PCR made use of 60 Vbeta and 13 Jbeta primers. Assay used: immunoSEQ multiplex PCR; TCRdb lists only in-frame clones, some missing. The profile shows some 200,000 clones, roughly 90% of them singletons. This clonotype originated in a woman aged 18 to 35 in good health and CMV-seronegative. The sample consisted of PBMCs. The chain has TRBV6-5 and TRBJ2-7, with D perhaps TRBD1 (5 bases). CDR3: CASSPRQSSTYEQYF. The CDR3 region has the DNA TGTGCCAGCAGCCCCAGACAGTCCTCCACCTACGAGCAGTACTTC.